Included here is one T cell receptor beta chain sequence, with context. Its antigen is not known. The CDR3 does not close with the conserved phenylalanine or tryptophan, likely indicating a read error. Patients included in sequencing had previously demonstrated CD8+CD57+ cell expansion by flow cytometry. The data originate from a study of CD8+CD57+ T cells in acquired aplastic anemia. Study-level results: Between patients and controls, CD8+ Simpson's diversity did not vary significantly.

The CDR3 has 15 amino acids. Trimming removed 0 bases from V and 4 bases from J, with 12 bases in between. The germline V gene has CDR1 SGHNT and CDR2 YENEEA. The template for TCR beta VDJ and CDR3 sequence profiling was genomic DNA. TCRdb recomputed calls from the reads with MiXCR, one row per CDR3 protein. The sample lists roughly 250,000 distinct CDR3 sequences, around 82% occurring once. The rearrangement links TRBV11-3 to TRBJ2-5; D call uncertain. This sequence originates from a human donor with aplastic anemia. The sequenced sample consisted of sorted CD4+, CD8+, or CD8+CD57+ T cells (not recorded which) from PBMCs. The DNA of the CDR3 is TGTGCCAGCAGCTTAGAGGTGACCTGGGGAGAGACCCAGTACCTC. It specifies CASSLEVTWGETQYL.